The T cell receptor (beta chain) described here comes from a study of T cell responses to AZD1222 COVID-19 vaccine. Profiled with immunoSEQ multiplex PCR; TCRdb holds only in-frame clones, not every one. This sample has 100,000 to 150,000 clones; 92% occur once, and the top ten carry 11% to 15%. Germline assignment: CDR1 SGHRS and CDR2 YFSETQ. V shed 3 bases and J 1 base; nucleotides not matched to a gene: 7. The CDR3 sequence is 16 residues long. The source is an adult in good health. Specimen: peripheral blood, collected on day 0 of AZD1222 vaccination. V is TRBV5-1 and J is TRBJ2-3, with 8 bases identical to TRBD2. In nucleotides, the CDR3 is TGCGCCAGCAGCTCATTCGGGGGGGCTGGCACAGATACGCAGTATTTT. Its translation is CASSSFGGAGTDTQYF.